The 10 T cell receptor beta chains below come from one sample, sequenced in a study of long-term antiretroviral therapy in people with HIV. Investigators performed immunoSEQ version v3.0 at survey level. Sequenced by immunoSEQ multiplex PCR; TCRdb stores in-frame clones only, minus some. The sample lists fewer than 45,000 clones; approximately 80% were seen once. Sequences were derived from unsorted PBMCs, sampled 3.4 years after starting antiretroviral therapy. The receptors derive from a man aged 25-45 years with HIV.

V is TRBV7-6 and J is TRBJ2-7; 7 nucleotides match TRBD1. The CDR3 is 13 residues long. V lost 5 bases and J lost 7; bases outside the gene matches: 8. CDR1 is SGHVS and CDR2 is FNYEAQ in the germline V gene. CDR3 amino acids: CASSLRQGWEQYF. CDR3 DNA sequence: TGTGCCAGCAGCCTGCGACAGGGCTGGGAGCAGTACTTC.

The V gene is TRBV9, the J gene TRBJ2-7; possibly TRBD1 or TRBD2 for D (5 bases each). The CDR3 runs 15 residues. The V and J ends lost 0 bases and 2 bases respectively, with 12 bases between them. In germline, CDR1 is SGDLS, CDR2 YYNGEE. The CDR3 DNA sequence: TGTGCCAGCAGCGTAGGTGGGACCCACACCTACGAGCAGTACTTC. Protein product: CASSVGGTHTYEQYF.

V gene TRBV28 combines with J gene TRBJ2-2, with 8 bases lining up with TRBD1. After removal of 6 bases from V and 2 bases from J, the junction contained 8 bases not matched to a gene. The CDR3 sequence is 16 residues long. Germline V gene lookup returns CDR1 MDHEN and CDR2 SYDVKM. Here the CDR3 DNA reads TGTGCCAGCAGCCCAGACAGGGGCGCAAACACCGGGGAGCTGTTTTTT. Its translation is CASSPDRGANTGELFF.

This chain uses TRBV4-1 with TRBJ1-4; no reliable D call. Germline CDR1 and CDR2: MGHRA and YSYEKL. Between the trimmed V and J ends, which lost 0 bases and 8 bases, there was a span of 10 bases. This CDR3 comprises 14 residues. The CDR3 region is CASSQESFGEKLFF. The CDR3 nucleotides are TGCGCCAGCAGCCAAGAATCGTTCGGGGAAAAACTGTTTTTT.

CDR3 amino acids: CASSHSGTYGYTF. The CDR3 DNA is TGCGCCAGCAGCCATTCAGGGACCTATGGCTACACCTTC. The chain carries TRBV4-3 and TRBJ1-2, with D possibly being TRBD1 (5 bases). Trimming cost V 3 bases and J 4 bases, with 9 bases left between them. Germline values: CDR1 LGHNA, CDR2 YSLEER. CDR3 size: 13 residues.

CDR3 coding DNA: TGTGCCAGCAGTTTATTAGGCAAAAAGGCGAGCACTGAAGCTTTCTTT. It yields the protein CASSLLGKKASTEAFF. J is TRBJ1-1 and V is TRBV27; D remains unclear. The CDR3 is 16 residues long. V was shortened by 1 base and J by 4 bases, with 16 bases between the two germline ends. Germline CDR1 and CDR2: MNHEY and SMNVEV (reference sequence).

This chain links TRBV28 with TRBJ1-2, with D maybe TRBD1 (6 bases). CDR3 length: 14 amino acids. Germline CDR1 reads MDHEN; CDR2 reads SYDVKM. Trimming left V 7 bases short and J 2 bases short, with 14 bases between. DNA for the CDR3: TGTGCCAGCAAAATTTCAGGGGCAAACTATGGCTACACCTTC. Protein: CASKISGANYGYTF.

The CDR3 loop is CASSLDRGRESYEQYF. The CDR3 region has the DNA TGTGCCAGCAGCTTAGATAGGGGGCGGGAGTCCTACGAGCAGTACTTC. The rearrangement joins TRBV11-2 to TRBJ2-7; the D call may be TRBD1 or TRBD2 (7 bases each). The ends were cut back, 0 bases at V and 1 base at J, with 13 bases in the middle. From germline, CDR1 is SGHAT and CDR2 FQNNGV. The CDR3 length is 16 residues.

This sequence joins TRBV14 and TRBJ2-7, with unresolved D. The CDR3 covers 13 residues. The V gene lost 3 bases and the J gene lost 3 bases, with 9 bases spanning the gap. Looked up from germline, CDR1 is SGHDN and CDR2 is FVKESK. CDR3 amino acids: CASSQIDGYEQYF. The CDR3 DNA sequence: TGTGCCAGCAGCCAGATTGACGGCTACGAGCAGTACTTC.

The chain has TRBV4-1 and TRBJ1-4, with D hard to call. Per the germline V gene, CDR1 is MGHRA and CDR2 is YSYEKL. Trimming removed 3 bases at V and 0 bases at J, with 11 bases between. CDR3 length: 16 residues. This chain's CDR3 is CASSHRILATNEKLFF. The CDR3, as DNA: TGCGCCAGCAGCCACCGAATACTGGCAACTAATGAAAAACTGTTTTTT.